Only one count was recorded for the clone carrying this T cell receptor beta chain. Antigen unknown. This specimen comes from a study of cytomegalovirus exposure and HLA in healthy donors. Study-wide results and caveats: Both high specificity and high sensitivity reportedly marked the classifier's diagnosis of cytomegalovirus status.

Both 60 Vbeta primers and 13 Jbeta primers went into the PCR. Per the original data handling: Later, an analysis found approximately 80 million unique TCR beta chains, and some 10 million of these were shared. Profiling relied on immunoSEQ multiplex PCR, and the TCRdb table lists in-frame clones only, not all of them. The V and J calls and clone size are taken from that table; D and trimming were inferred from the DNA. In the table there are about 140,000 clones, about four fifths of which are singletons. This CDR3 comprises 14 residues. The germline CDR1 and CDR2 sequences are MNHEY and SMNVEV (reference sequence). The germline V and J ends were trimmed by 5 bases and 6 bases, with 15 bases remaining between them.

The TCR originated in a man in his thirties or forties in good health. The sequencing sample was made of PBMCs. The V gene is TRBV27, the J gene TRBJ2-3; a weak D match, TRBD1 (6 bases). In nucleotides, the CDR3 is TGTGCCAGCAGTGATAGGGGGAGCCGGGATACGCAGTATTTT. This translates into CASSDRGSRDTQYF.